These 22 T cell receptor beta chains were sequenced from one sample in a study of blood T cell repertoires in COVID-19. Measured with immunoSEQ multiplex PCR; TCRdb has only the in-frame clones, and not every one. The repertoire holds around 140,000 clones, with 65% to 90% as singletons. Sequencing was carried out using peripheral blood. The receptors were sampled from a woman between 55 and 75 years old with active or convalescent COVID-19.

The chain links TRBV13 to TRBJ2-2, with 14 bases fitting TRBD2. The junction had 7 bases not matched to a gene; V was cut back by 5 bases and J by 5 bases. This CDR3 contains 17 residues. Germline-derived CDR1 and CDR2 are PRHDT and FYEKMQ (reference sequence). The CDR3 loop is CASSMGLAGDVTGELFF. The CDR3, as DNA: TGTGCCAGCAGCATGGGACTAGCGGGAGATGTTACCGGGGAGCTGTTTTTT.

The CDR3 DNA is TGTGCCAGCAGTCTTGGACTAGCGGAGTACAATGAGCAGTTCTTC. It encodes CASSLGLAEYNEQFF. V usage is TRBV27 and J usage is TRBJ2-1, with 10 nucleotides matching TRBD2. This CDR3 is 15 amino acids long. Germline trimming cut 5 bases from V and 4 bases from J; bases unmatched to any gene: 5. Germline CDR1 is MNHEY and CDR2 is SMNVEV (reference sequence).

CDR3 sequence: CASTSPCGGEINNEQFF. The DNA for the CDR3 is TGTGCCAGTACCTCACCCTGTGGAGGGGAAATAAACAATGAGCAGTTCTTC. V and J are TRBV19 and TRBJ2-1; D may be TRBD2 (6 bases). Trimming left V 7 bases short and J 5 bases short, with 24 bases between. The CDR3 spans 17 residues. Germline V CDR1 and CDR2: LNHDA, SQIVND (reference sequence).

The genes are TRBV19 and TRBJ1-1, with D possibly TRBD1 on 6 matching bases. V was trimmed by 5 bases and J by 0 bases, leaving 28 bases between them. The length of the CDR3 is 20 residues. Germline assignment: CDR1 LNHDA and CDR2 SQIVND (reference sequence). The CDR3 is CASSPSGGLRRIFMNTEAFF. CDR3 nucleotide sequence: TGTGCCAGTAGTCCCTCGGGGGGGCTAAGACGGATTTTCATGAACACTGAAGCTTTCTTT.

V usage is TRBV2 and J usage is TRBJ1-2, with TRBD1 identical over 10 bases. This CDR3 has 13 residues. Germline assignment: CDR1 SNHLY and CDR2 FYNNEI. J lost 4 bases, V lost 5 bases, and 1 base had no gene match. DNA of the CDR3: TGTGCCAGCAGTCGGACAGGGGGCTATGGCTACACCTTC. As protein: CASSRTGGYGYTF.

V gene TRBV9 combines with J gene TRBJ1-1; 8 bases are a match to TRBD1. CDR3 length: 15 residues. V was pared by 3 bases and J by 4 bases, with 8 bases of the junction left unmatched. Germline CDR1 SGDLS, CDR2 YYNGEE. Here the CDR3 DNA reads TGTGCCAGCAGCGGAAACAGGGGGTATGCCACTGAAGCTTTCTTT. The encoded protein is CASSGNRGYATEAFF. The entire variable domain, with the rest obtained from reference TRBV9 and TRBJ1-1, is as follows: DSGVTQTPKHLITATGQRVTLRCSPRSGDLSVYWYQQSLDQGLQFLIQYYNGEERAKGNILERFSAQQFPDLHSELNLSSLELGDSALYFCASSGNRGYATEAFFGQGTRLTVV.

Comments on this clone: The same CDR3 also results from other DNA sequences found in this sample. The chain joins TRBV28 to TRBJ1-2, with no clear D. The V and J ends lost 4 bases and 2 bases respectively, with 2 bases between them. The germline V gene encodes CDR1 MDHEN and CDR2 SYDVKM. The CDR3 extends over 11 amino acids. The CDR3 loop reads CASSSNYGYTF. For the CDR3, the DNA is TGTGCCAGCAGTTCGAACTATGGCTACACCTTC.

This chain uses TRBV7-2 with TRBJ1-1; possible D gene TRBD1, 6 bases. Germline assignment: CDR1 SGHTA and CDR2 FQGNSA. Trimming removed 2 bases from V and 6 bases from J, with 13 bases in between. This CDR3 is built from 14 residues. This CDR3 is CASSLSGGWAEAFF. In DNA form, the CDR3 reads TGTGCCAGCAGCTTAAGCGGGGGCTGGGCTGAAGCTTTCTTT.

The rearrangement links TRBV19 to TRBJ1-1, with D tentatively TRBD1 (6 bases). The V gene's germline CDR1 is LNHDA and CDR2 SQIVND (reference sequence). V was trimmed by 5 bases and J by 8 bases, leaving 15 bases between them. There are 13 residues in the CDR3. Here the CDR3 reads CASSVGTGSEAFF. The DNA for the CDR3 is TGTGCCAGTAGTGTCGGCACAGGGTCGGAAGCTTTCTTT.

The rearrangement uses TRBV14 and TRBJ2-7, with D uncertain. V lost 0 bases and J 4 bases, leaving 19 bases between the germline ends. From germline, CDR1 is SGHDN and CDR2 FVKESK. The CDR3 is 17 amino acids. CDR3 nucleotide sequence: TGTGCCAGCAGCCAAGAAGAATGGGCAGAGATTCCTTACGAGCAGTACTTC. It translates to CASSQEEWAEIPYEQYF.

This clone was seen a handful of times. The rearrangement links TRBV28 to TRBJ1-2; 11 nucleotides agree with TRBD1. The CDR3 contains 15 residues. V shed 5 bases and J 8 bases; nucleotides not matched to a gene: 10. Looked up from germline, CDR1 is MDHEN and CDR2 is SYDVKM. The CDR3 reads CASSDPGQGGGGYTF. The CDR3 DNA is TGTGCCAGCAGTGACCCGGGACAGGGGGGCGGAGGCTACACCTTC.

The CDR3 sequence: CASRGDRLGDNEQFF. CDR3 nucleotide sequence: TGTGCCAGCAGGGGGGACAGGCTAGGCGACAATGAGCAGTTCTTC. This chain links TRBV6-5 with TRBJ2-1; 8 bases line up with TRBD1. Trimming removed 6 bases from V and 5 bases from J; junction bases left unmatched: 9. Germline V gives CDR1 MNHEY, CDR2 SVGAGI. The CDR3 has 15 amino acids.

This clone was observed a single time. The CDR3 protein is CASSESTAFNQPQHF. CDR3 DNA sequence: TGTGCCAGCAGTGAATCCACAGCCTTCAATCAGCCCCAGCATTTT. The gene calls are TRBV25-1 and TRBJ1-5; no definite D call. Trimming removed 1 base from V and 3 bases from J, with 10 bases in between. From germline, CDR1 is MGHDK and CDR2 SYGVNS. The CDR3 length is 15 residues. The whole variable domain, remainder taken from reference TRBV25-1 and TRBJ1-5, is EADIYQTPRYLVIGTGKKITLECSQTMGHDKMYWYQQDPGMELHLIHYSYGVNSTEKGDLSSESTVSRIRTEHFPLTLESARPSHTSQYLCASSESTAFNQPQHFGDGTRLSIL.

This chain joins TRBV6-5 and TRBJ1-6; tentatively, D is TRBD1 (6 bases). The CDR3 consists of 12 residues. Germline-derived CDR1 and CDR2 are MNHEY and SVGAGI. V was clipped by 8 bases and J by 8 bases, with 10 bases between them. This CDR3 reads CASGDIYSPLHF. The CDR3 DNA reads TGTGCCAGCGGGGACATATATTCACCCCTCCACTTT.

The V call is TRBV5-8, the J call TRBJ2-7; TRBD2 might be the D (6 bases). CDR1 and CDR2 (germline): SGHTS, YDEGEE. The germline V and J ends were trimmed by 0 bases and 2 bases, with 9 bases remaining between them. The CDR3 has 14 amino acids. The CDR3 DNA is TGTGCCAGCAGCTTGGGTGGAGGGACCTACGAGCAGTACTTC. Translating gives CASSLGGGTYEQYF.

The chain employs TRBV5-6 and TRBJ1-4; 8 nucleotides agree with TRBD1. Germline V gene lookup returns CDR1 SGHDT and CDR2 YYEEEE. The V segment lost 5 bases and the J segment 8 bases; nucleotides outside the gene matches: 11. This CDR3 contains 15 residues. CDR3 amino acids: CASRATGVENEKLFF. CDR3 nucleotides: TGTGCCAGCAGGGCGACAGGGGTGGAGAACGAAAAACTGTTTTTT.

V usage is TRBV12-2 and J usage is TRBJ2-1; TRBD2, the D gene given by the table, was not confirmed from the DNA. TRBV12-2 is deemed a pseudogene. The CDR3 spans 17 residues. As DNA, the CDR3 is TGTGCAAGTCGCCCCGGGACTAGCGGGAGGTTGTCCAATGAGCAGTTCTTC. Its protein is CASRPGTSGRLSNEQFF.

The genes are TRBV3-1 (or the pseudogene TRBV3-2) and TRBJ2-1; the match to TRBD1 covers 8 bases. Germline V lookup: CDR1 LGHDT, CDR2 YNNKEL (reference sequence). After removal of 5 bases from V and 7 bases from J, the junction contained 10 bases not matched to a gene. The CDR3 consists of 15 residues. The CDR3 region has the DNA TGTGCCAGCAGCTGGTCCGGGACAGGTAGGAATGAGCAGTTCTTC. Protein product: CASSWSGTGRNEQFF.

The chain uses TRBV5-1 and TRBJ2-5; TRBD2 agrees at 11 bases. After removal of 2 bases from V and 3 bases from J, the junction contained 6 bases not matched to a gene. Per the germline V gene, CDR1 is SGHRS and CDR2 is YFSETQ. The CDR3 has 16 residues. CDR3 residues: CASSFLAGGPEETQYF. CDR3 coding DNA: TGCGCCAGCAGCTTTTTAGCGGGGGGGCCAGAAGAGACCCAGTACTTC.

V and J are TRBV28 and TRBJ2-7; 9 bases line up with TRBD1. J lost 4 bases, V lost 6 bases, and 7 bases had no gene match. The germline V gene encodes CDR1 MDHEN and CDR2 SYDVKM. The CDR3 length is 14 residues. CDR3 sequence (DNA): TGTGCCAGCAGAGAGGACAGGGGAGAGTACGAGCAGTACGTC. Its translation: CASREDRGEYEQYV.

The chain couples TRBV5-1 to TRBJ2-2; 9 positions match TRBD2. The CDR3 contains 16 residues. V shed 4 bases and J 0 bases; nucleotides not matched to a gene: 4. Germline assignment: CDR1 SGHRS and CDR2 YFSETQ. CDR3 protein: CASSVSGGANTGELFF. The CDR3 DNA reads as TGCGCCAGCAGCGTTAGCGGGGGAGCGAACACCGGGGAGCTGTTTTTT.

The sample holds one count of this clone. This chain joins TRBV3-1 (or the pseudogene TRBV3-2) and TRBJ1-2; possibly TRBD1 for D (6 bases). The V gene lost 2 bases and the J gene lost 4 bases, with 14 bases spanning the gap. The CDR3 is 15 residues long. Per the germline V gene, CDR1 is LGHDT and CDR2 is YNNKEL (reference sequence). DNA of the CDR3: TGTGCCAGCAGCCAACGACAGGTACTCAGCTATGGCTACACCTTC. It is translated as CASSQRQVLSYGYTF.